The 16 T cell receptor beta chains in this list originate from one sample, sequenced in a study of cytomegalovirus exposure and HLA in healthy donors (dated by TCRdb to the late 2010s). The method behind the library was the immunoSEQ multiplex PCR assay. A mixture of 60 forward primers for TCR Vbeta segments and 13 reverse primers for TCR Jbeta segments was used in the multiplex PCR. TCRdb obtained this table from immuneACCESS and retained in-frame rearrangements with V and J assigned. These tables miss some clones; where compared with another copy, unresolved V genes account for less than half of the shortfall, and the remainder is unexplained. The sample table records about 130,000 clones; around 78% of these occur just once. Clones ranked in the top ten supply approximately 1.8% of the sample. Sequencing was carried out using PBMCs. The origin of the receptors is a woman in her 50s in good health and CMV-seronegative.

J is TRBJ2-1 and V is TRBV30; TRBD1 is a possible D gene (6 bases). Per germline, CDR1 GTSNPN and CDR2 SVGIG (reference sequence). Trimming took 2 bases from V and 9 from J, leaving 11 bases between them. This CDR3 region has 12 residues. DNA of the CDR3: TGTGCCTGGAGTCCTCAGGGGTGTGAGCAGTTCTTC. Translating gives CAWSPQGCEQFF.

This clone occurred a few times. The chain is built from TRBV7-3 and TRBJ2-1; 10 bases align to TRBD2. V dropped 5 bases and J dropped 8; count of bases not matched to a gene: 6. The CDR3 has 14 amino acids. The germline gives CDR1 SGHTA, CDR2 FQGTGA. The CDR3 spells CASSPLAGGDEQFF. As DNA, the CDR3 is TGTGCCAGCAGCCCGTTAGCGGGAGGCGATGAGCAGTTCTTC. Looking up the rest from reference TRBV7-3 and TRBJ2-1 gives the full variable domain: GAGVSQTPSNKVTEKGKYVELRCDPISGHTALYWYRQSLGQGPEFLIYFQGTGAADDSGLPNDRFFAVRPEGSVSTLKIQRTERGDSAVYLCASSPLAGGDEQFFGPGTRLTVL.

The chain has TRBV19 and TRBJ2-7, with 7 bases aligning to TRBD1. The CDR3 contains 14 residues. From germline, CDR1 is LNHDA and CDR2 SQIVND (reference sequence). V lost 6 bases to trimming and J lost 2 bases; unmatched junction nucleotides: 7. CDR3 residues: CASSASGTAYEQYV. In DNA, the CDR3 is TGTGCCAGTAGCGCATCCGGGACAGCCTACGAGCAGTACGTC.

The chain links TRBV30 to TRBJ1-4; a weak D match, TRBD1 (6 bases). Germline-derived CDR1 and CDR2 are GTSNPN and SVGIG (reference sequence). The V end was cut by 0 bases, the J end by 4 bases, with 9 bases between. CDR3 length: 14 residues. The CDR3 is CAWSVTGLNEKLFF. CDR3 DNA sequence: TGTGCCTGGAGTGTAACAGGGCTTAATGAAAAACTGTTTTTT.

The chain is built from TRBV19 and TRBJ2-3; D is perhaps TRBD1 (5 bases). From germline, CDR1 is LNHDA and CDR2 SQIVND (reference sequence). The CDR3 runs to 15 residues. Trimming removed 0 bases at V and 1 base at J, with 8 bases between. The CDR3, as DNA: TGTGCCAGTAGTATAGAGGGCAGGGGCACAGATACGCAGTATTTT. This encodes CASSIEGRGTDTQYF. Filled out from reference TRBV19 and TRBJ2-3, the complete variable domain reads DGGITQSPKYLFRKEGQNVTLSCEQNLNHDAMYWYRQDPGQGLRLIYYSQIVNDFQKGDIAEGYSVSREKKESFPLTVTSAQKNPTAFYLCASSIEGRGTDTQYFGPGTRLTVL.

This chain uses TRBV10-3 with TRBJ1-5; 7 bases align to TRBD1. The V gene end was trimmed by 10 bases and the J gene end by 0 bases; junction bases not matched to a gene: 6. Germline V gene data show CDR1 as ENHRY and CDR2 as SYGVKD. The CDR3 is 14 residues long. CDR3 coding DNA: TGTGCCACCACCCAGGGGGTTAGCAATCAGCCCCAGCATTTT. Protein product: CATTQGVSNQPQHF.

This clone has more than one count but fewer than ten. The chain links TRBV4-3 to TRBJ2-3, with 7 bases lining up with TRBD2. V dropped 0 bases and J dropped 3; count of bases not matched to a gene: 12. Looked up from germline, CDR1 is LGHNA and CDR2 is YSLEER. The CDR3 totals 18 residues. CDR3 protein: CASSQDAIETSMTDTQYF. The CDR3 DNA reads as TGCGCCAGCAGCCAAGATGCTATTGAGACTAGCATGACAGATACGCAGTATTTT.

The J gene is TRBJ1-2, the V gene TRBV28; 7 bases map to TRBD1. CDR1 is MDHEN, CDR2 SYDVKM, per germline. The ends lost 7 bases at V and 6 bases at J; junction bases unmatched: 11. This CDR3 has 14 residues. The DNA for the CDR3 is TGTGCCAGCATCAAAAGGACAGGCGCCGATGGCTACACCTTC. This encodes CASIKRTGADGYTF.

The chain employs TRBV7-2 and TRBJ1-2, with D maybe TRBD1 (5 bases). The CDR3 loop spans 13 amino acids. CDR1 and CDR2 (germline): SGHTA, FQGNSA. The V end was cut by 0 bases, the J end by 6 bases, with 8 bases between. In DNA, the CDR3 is TGTGCCAGCAGCTTAGCGGCAGGGAATGGCTACACCTTC. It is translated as CASSLAAGNGYTF.

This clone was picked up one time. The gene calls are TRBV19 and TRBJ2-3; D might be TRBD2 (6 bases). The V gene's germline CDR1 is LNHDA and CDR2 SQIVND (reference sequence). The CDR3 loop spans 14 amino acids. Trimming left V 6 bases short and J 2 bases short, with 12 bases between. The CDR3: CASRGGLPTDTQYF. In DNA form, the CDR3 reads TGTGCCAGTAGGGGGGGACTGCCCACAGATACGCAGTATTTT.

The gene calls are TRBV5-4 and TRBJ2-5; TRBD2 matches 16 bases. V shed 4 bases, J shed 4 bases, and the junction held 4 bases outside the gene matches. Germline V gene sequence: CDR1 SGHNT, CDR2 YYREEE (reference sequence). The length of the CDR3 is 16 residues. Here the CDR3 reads CASSPGTSGRAETQYF. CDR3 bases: TGTGCCAGCAGCCCTGGGACTAGCGGGAGGGCAGAGACCCAGTACTTC.

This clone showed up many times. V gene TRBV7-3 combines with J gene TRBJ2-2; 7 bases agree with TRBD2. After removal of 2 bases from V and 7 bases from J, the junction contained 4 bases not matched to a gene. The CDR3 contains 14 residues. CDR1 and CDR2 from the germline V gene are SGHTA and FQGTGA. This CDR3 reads CASSLQPGGGELFF. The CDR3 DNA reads TGTGCCAGCAGCTTACAACCGGGAGGCGGGGAGCTGTTTTTT.

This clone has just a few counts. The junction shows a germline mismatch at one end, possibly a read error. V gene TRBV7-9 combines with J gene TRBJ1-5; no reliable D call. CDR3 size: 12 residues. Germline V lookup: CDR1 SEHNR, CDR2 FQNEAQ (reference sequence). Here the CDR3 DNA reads TGTTCCAGCAGCTTGAATTTAGAGCCCCAGCATTTT. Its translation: CSSSLNLEPQHF.

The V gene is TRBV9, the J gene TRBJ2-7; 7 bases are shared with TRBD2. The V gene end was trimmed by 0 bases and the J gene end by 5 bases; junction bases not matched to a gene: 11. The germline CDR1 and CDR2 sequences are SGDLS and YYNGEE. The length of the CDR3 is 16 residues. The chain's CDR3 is CASSVGVGTGGDEQYF. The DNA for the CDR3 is TGTGCCAGCAGCGTAGGGGTGGGGACGGGGGGAGACGAGCAGTACTTC. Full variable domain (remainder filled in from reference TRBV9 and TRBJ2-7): DSGVTQTPKHLITATGQRVTLRCSPRSGDLSVYWYQQSLDQGLQFLIQYYNGEERAKGNILERFSAQQFPDLHSELNLSSLELGDSALYFCASSVGVGTGGDEQYFGPGTRLTVT.

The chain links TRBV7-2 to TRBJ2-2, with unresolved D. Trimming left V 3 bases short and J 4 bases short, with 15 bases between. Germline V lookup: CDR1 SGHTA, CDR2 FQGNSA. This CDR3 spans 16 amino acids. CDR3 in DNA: TGTGCCAGCAGCTTGGTCGCGGAGCCTATCACCGGGGAGCTGTTTTTT. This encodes CASSLVAEPITGELFF.

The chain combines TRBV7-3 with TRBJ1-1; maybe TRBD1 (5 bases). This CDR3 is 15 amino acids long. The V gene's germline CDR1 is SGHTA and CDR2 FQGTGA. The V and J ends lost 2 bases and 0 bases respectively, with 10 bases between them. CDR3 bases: TGTGCCAGCAGCTTATCGGGGGGGTTGAACACTGAAGCTTTCTTT. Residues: CASSLSGGLNTEAFF.